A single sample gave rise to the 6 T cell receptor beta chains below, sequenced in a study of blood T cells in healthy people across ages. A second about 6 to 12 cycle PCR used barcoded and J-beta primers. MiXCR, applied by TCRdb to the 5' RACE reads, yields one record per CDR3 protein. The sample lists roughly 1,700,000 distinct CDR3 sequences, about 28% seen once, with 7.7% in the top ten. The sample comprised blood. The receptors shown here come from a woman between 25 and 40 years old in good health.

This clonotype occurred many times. CDR3 in amino acids: CAIRGQGILTDTQYF. The CDR3, as DNA: TGTGCCATCAGAGGACAGGGGATTTTGACAGATACGCAGTATTTT. The J gene is TRBJ2-3, the V gene TRBV10-3; 9 nucleotides line up with TRBD1. CDR3 length equals 15 residues. The J segment lost 3 bases and the V segment lost 6 bases, leaving 7 bases of the junction unmatched. Germline V gene lookup returns CDR1 ENHRY and CDR2 SYGVKD.

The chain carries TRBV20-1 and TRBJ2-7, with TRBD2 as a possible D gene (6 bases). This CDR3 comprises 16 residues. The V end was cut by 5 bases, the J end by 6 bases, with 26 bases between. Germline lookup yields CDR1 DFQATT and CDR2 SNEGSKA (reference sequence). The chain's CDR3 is CSAWNGRGPVGGEQYF. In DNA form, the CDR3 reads TGCAGTGCTTGGAATGGGCGAGGGCCCGTGGGGGGCGAGCAGTACTTC.

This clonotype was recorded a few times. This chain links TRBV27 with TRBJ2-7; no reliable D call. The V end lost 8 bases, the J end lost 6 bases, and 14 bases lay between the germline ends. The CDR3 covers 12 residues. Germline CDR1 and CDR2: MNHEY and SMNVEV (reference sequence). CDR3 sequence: CASRGPGGEQYF. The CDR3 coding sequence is TGTGCCAGCCGCGGCCCTGGCGGCGAGCAGTACTTC.

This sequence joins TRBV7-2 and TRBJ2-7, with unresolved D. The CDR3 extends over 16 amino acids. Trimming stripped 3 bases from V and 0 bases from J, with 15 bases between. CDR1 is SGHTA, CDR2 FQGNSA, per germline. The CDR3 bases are TGTGCCAGCAGCTTGGGATTCGGAAGGAGCTCCTACGAGCAGTACTTC. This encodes CASSLGFGRSSYEQYF.

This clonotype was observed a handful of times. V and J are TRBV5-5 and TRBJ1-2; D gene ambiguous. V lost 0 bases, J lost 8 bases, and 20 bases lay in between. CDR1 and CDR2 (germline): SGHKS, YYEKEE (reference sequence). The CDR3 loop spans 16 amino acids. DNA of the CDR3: TGTGCCAGCAGCTTGGTGATAGACCCAAGGTACATCGGCTACACCTTC. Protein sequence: CASSLVIDPRYIGYTF.

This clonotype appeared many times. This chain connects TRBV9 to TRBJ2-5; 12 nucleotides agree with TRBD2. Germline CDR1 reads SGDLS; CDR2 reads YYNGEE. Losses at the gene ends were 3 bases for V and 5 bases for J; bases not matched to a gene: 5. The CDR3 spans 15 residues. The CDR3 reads CASSAGTSGLETQYF. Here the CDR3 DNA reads TGTGCCAGCAGCGCCGGGACTAGCGGGCTTGAGACCCAGTACTTC.